Following are 22 T cell receptor beta chains from one sample sequenced in a study of T cells in localized non-small cell lung cancer. TCRdb's table, derived via immunoSEQ multiplex PCR, lists solely in-frame clones and lacks some. The sample yields fewer than 8,000 clones, over 85% seen once. The material was peripheral blood, obtained before any cancer treatment. The receptors derive from a woman aged 40-70 years with stage I lung adenocarcinoma.

The genes are TRBV15 and TRBJ2-7; 12 bases align to TRBD1. The CDR3 has 16 amino acids. Per the germline V gene, CDR1 is LNHNV and CDR2 is YYDKDF (reference sequence). V shed 1 base, J shed 5 bases, and the junction held 6 bases outside the gene matches. CDR3 in DNA: TGTGCCACCAGCAGAGCGCCCGGGACAGGGGGCCACGAGCAGTACTTC. Residues: CATSRAPGTGGHEQYF.

V is TRBV6-5 and J is TRBJ2-5; 8 positions match TRBD2. CDR3 length equals 16 residues. The V segment lost 4 bases and the J segment 2 bases; nucleotides outside the gene matches: 9. Per the germline V gene, CDR1 is MNHEY and CDR2 is SVGAGI. The CDR3 is CASSSGYLAGQETQYF. The CDR3 DNA is TGTGCCAGCAGTTCAGGCTATTTAGCGGGACAAGAGACCCAGTACTTC.

This clone was detected only once. The chain is built from TRBV4-1 and TRBJ2-3, with TRBD2 identical over 9 bases. Germline V lookup: CDR1 MGHRA, CDR2 YSYEKL. CDR3 size: 16 residues. J lost 6 bases, V lost 4 bases, and 11 bases had no gene match. The CDR3 sequence is CASSRTSGRQGDTQYF. In DNA form, the CDR3 reads TGCGCCAGCAGCCGAACTAGCGGGCGACAAGGCGATACGCAGTATTTT.

This chain uses TRBV7-9 with TRBJ2-2; D is ambiguous. Germline V gene sequence: CDR1 SEHNR, CDR2 FQNEAQ (reference sequence). Trimming took off 2 bases at V and 1 base at J, with 8 bases between the two ends. CDR3 size: 15 residues. CDR3: CASSLTDLNTGELFF. The DNA of the CDR3 is TGTGCCAGCAGCTTAACCGACTTGAACACCGGGGAGCTGTTTTTT.

The chain employs TRBV15 and TRBJ2-5; D gene unclear. Trimming pared 2 bases from V and 3 bases from J, leaving 7 bases between. This CDR3 comprises 13 residues. From germline, CDR1 is LNHNV and CDR2 YYDKDF (reference sequence). Written as DNA, the CDR3 is TGTGCCACCAGCAGAACAAGAGAAGAGACCCAGTACTTC. Translation: CATSRTREETQYF.

The chain couples TRBV25-1 to TRBJ1-6; unclear D gene. CDR1 is MGHDK, CDR2 SYGVNS, per germline. Trimming left V 2 bases short and J 1 base short, with 3 bases between. This CDR3 spans 14 amino acids. The CDR3 region has the DNA TGTGCCAGCAGTGAACGGTCCTATAATTCACCCCTCCACTTT. It yields the protein CASSERSYNSPLHF.

V and J are TRBV7-9 and TRBJ1-2; the D gene is possibly TRBD1 (6 bases). Germline CDR1 is SEHNR and CDR2 is FQNEAQ (reference sequence). The CDR3 runs to 16 residues. V was clipped by 7 bases and J by 0 bases, with 18 bases between them. CDR3 nucleotides: TGTGCCAGCACTCAAAACCTGGGACACTCTAACTATGGCTACACCTTC. It encodes CASTQNLGHSNYGYTF.

This clone came up once. This rearrangement joins TRBV30 to TRBJ2-5, with 9 bases lining up with TRBD1. The CDR3 sequence is 13 residues long. Germline CDR1 reads GTSNPN; CDR2 reads SVGIG (reference sequence). With V trimmed by 2 bases and J by 5 bases, 3 bases remained unmatched. Here the CDR3 reads CAWSTGGDETQYF. The CDR3 DNA reads TGTGCCTGGAGTACAGGGGGCGATGAGACCCAGTACTTC. Supplemented by reference TRBV30 and TRBJ2-5, the full variable domain reads SQTIHQWPATLVQPVGSPLSLECTVEGTSNPNLYWYRQAAGRGLQLLFYSVGIGQISSEVPQNLSASRPQDRQFILSSKKLLLSDSGFYLCAWSTGGDETQYFGPGTRLLVL.

The chain is built from TRBV19 and TRBJ2-2; D possibly corresponds to TRBD2 (6 bases). The CDR3 contains 15 residues. Trimming took off 7 bases at V and 2 bases at J, with 14 bases between the two ends. Germline-derived CDR1 and CDR2 are LNHDA and SQIVND (reference sequence). CDR3 coding DNA: TGTGCCAGTACCCTCCGGGGACTCAACACCGGGGAGCTGTTTTTT. This sequence encodes CASTLRGLNTGELFF. Supplemented by reference TRBV19 and TRBJ2-2, the full variable domain reads DGGITQSPKYLFRKEGQNVTLSCEQNLNHDAMYWYRQDPGQGLRLIYYSQIVNDFQKGDIAEGYSVSREKKESFPLTVTSAQKNPTAFYLCASTLRGLNTGELFFGEGSRLTVL.

V is TRBV19 and J is TRBJ1-1, with no clear D. CDR3 length equals 14 residues. Germline V gene lookup returns CDR1 LNHDA and CDR2 SQIVND (reference sequence). V lost 7 bases and J lost 0, with 12 bases in between. Here the CDR3 reads CASMWNSLNTEAFF. The CDR3 DNA follows: TGTGCCAGTATGTGGAACAGCCTGAACACTGAAGCTTTCTTT.

Only one count was recorded for this clone. The rearrangement uses TRBV18 and TRBJ1-2; a possible D gene is TRBD1 (6 bases). The V and J ends lost 6 bases and 8 bases respectively, with 10 bases between them. The CDR3 is 11 amino acids. The V gene's germline CDR1 is KGHSH and CDR2 LQKENI. CDR3 sequence (DNA): TGTGCCAGCTCGCAGGGGAGCGGCTACACCTTC. As protein: CASSQGSGYTF.

This clone has just one count. The chain is built from TRBV2 and TRBJ1-1; 7 nucleotides match TRBD1. J was trimmed by 1 base and V by 8 bases; bases with no gene match: 10. CDR3 length: 15 amino acids. Germline CDR1 SNHLY, CDR2 FYNNEI. CDR3: CASVKKGTANTEAFF. The CDR3 nucleotides read TGTGCCAGCGTCAAAAAAGGGACAGCGAACACTGAAGCTTTCTTT. Using reference TRBV2 and TRBJ1-1 for the parts outside the CDR3, the full variable domain is EPEVTQTPSHQVTQMGQEVILRCVPISNHLYFYWYRQILGQKVEFLVSFYNNEISEKSEIFDDQFSVERPDGSNFTLKIRSTKLEDSAMYFCASVKKGTANTEAFFGQGTRLTVV.

This clone was picked up one time. The junction shows a germline mismatch at one end, possibly a read error. The V call is TRBV18, the J call TRBJ2-7; D is undetermined. Germline CDR1 is KGHSH and CDR2 is LQKENI. The CDR3 runs to 14 residues. The DNA for the CDR3 is TGTGCCAGCTCACCTCCAGGAAGCTCCCACGAGCAGTACTTC. The encoded protein is CASSPPGSSHEQYF. Full variable domain (remainder filled in from reference TRBV18 and TRBJ2-7): NAGVMQNPRHLVRRRGQEARLRCSPMKGHSHVYWYRQLPEEGLKFMVYLQKENIIDESGMPKERFSAEFPKEGPSILRIQQVVRGDSAAYFCASSPPGSSHEQYFGPGTRLTVT.

DNA for the CDR3: TGTGCCAGTAGTATGGTACGGGGGGCTCGGGATGAGCAGTTCTTC. This encodes CASSMVRGARDEQFF. This chain connects TRBV19 to TRBJ2-1; D is perhaps TRBD2 (7 bases). CDR1 is LNHDA and CDR2 is SQIVND in the germline V gene (reference sequence). The V gene lost 3 bases and the J gene lost 8 bases, with 17 bases spanning the gap. The CDR3 runs to 15 residues.

The chain uses TRBV10-3 and TRBJ2-3; TRBD1 is a possible D gene (5 bases). The germline CDR1 and CDR2 sequences are ENHRY and SYGVKD. Trimming removed 4 bases from V and 4 bases from J, with 9 bases in between. This CDR3 has 13 residues. The CDR3 is CAISAQGADTQYF. CDR3 DNA sequence: TGTGCCATCAGTGCACAAGGGGCAGATACGCAGTATTTT.

This clone has only one observation. This chain links TRBV7-8 with TRBJ2-7; 8 bases are shared with TRBD1. CDR1 is SGHVS and CDR2 is FQNEAQ in the germline V gene. The CDR3 is 12 amino acids. Trimming at V came to 5 bases and at J to 6 bases, leaving 3 bases not matched to a gene. The CDR3, as DNA: TGTGCCAGCAGCCCTGGGACAGGCGAGCAGTACTTC. Protein: CASSPGTGEQYF. The variable domain in full, completed from reference TRBV7-8 and TRBJ2-7, reads GAGVSQSPRYKVAKRGQDVALRCDPISGHVSLFWYQQALGQGPEFLTYFQNEAQLDKSGLPSDRFFAERPEGSVSTLKIQRTQQEDSAVYLCASSPGTGEQYFGPGTRLTVT.

The rearrangement links TRBV6-5 to TRBJ1-5; 9 bases fit TRBD1. The germline V gene encodes CDR1 MNHEY and CDR2 SVGAGI. This CDR3 comprises 13 residues. J was trimmed by 7 bases and V by 6 bases; bases with no gene match: 4. CDR3 sequence reads: CASRGTGRQPQHF. For the CDR3, the DNA is TGTGCCAGCAGGGGGACAGGGAGACAGCCCCAGCATTTT.

The chain combines TRBV5-4 with TRBJ1-1; D call uncertain. Per germline, CDR1 SGHNT and CDR2 YYREEE (reference sequence). With 1 base removed from V and 0 bases from J, the gap between germline ends came to 7 bases. This CDR3 has 14 residues. The CDR3 nucleotides read TGTGCCAGCAGCTTGCAACAGTTGAACACTGAAGCTTTCTTT. This gives the protein CASSLQQLNTEAFF.

This chain links TRBV6-5 with TRBJ1-3; D is unclear. CDR1 and CDR2 from the germline V gene are MNHEY and SVGAGI. This CDR3 has 14 residues. With 6 bases removed from V and 2 bases from J, the gap between germline ends came to 11 bases. CDR3 nucleotide sequence: TGTGCCAGCAGCCGGGAAGTCCCTGGAAACACCATATATTTT. Protein sequence: CASSREVPGNTIYF.

The chain carries TRBV6-1 and TRBJ2-7; 13 bases line up with TRBD2. The ends lost 11 bases at V and 9 bases at J; junction bases unmatched: 7. CDR1 and CDR2 (germline): MNHNS, SASEGT. The length of the CDR3 is 12 residues. The CDR3 DNA reads TGTGCCGGCGGACTAGCGGGAGTCGGGCAGTACTTC. Protein product: CAGGLAGVGQYF.

The gene calls are TRBV6-6 and TRBJ2-7, with a possible D match to TRBD1 (5 bases). Trimming cost V 8 bases and J 2 bases, with 19 bases left between them. This CDR3 contains 15 residues. Germline loops: CDR1 MNHNY, CDR2 SVGAGI (reference sequence). CDR3 sequence: CASRNPGSSTYEQYF. The CDR3 nucleotides read TGTGCCAGCCGAAACCCAGGGTCAAGTACCTACGAGCAGTACTTC.

The chain employs TRBV7-3 and TRBJ2-3; 7 positions match TRBD2. Germline V gene sequence: CDR1 SGHTA, CDR2 FQGTGA. The J segment lost 2 bases and the V segment lost 4 bases, leaving 9 bases of the junction unmatched. The CDR3 loop spans 16 amino acids. CDR3 sequence reads: CASSSTGGTITDTQYF. Here the CDR3 DNA reads TGTGCCAGCAGCTCAACCGGGGGGACTATCACAGATACGCAGTATTTT.